These 26 T cell receptor beta chains came from one sample sequenced in a study of radiotherapy plus CTLA-4 blockade in lung cancer. Measured with immunoSEQ multiplex PCR; TCRdb has only the in-frame clones, and not every one. Among 80,000 to 95,000 clones, roughly 80% were seen once, and the ten largest hold about 23%. Material: peripheral blood, obtained from a patient treated with radiotherapy plus ipilimumab. These receptors came from a human donor with non-small cell lung cancer that progressed on radiotherapy plus ipilimumab.

V usage is TRBV10-1 and J usage is TRBJ1-3; D call uncertain. V lost 5 bases and J lost 4, with 15 bases in between. This CDR3 is built from 15 residues. In germline, CDR1 is WNHNN, CDR2 SYGVQD (reference sequence). In DNA, the CDR3 is TGCGCCAGCAGTCCCTACGCGGCGGCAGGAAACACCATATATTTT. This sequence encodes CASSPYAAAGNTIYF.

The gene calls are TRBV19 and TRBJ2-3; no clear D. This CDR3 is built from 13 residues. CDR1 is LNHDA and CDR2 is SQIVND in the germline V gene (reference sequence). V shed 7 bases and J shed 4 bases, with 12 bases lying between them. CDR3 bases: TGTGCCAGTAACCACCCCCCCGCAGATACGCAGTATTTT. Translation gives CASNHPPADTQYF.

The genes are TRBV2 and TRBJ2-1; TRBD2 matches 10 bases. This CDR3 comprises 15 residues. Germline CDR1 SNHLY, CDR2 FYNNEI. The ends lost 7 bases at V and 4 bases at J; junction bases unmatched: 7. The CDR3 reads CASTRGLAEYNEQFF. The CDR3 nucleotides read TGTGCCAGCACCCGCGGACTAGCGGAGTACAATGAGCAGTTCTTC. The variable domain in full, with the rest retrieved from reference TRBV2 and TRBJ2-1, is EPEVTQTPSHQVTQMGQEVILRCVPISNHLYFYWYRQILGQKVEFLVSFYNNEISEKSEIFDDQFSVERPDGSNFTLKIRSTKLEDSAMYFCASTRGLAEYNEQFFGPGTRLTVL.

The chain links TRBV7-2 to TRBJ2-1; 15 bases match TRBD2. The V and J ends lost 0 bases and 9 bases, in that order; junction bases with no gene match: 3. CDR3 length: 16 amino acids. The V gene's germline CDR1 is SGHTA and CDR2 FQGNSA. Written as DNA, the CDR3 is TGTGCCAGCAGCTTAGCAGGGACTAGCGGGAGGATTGAGCAGTTCTTC. Protein sequence: CASSLAGTSGRIEQFF.

The rearrangement uses TRBV5-1 and TRBJ2-7, with TRBD1 as a possible D gene (5 bases). This CDR3 has 12 amino acids. The V gene lost 5 bases and the J gene lost 6 bases, with 12 bases spanning the gap. The germline V gene encodes CDR1 SGHRS and CDR2 YFSETQ. The CDR3 DNA is TGCGCCAGCAGGTTAGGGGTGGGCGAGCAGTACTTC. Its translation is CASRLGVGEQYF. The full variable domain, its missing parts supplied by reference TRBV5-1 and TRBJ2-7, is KAGVTQTPRYLIKTRGQQVTLSCSPISGHRSVSWYQQTPGQGLQFLFEYFSETQRNKGNFPGRFSGRQFSNSRSEMNVSTLELGDSALYLCASRLGVGEQYFGPGTRLTVT.

The V and J genes are TRBV11-2 and TRBJ2-7; TRBD2 aligns across 7 bases. This CDR3 has 16 amino acids. V gave up 5 bases and J gave up 1 base; unmatched junction bases: 11. Germline loops: CDR1 SGHAT, CDR2 FQNNGV. The CDR3 protein is CASSPAPAGASYEQYF. The CDR3 bases are TGTGCCAGCAGCCCCGCCCCCGCGGGAGCGTCCTACGAGCAGTACTTC.

This chain joins TRBV2 and TRBJ2-1, with D possibly TRBD2 on 6 matching bases. Per the germline V gene, CDR1 is SNHLY and CDR2 is FYNNEI. V lost 10 bases, J lost 0 bases, and 13 bases lay in between. There are 14 residues in the CDR3. The CDR3 sequence: CAIHRDFSYNEQFF. Written as DNA, the CDR3 is TGTGCCATCCACCGGGACTTCTCCTACAATGAGCAGTTCTTC.

This rearrangement joins TRBV11-3 to TRBJ1-5; D is perhaps TRBD1 (5 bases). This CDR3 region has 17 residues. Germline V gene lookup returns CDR1 SGHNT and CDR2 YENEEA. The V end was cut by 0 bases, the J end by 3 bases, with 15 bases between. The CDR3 reads CASSLDRSSGANQPQHF. Written as DNA, the CDR3 is TGTGCCAGCAGCTTAGATCGAAGCTCCGGGGCCAATCAGCCCCAGCATTTT.

The CDR3 DNA follows: TGTGCCAGCACGCTACGAACCGGGGAGCTGTTTTTT. Its protein product is CASTLRTGELFF. This chain uses TRBV28 with TRBJ2-2; the D is unclear. The CDR3 sequence is 12 residues long. Per the germline V gene, CDR1 is MDHEN and CDR2 is SYDVKM. Trimming took off 7 bases at V and 5 bases at J, with 8 bases between the two ends.

The chain has TRBV7-2 and TRBJ2-1; 9 bases align to TRBD2. This CDR3 comprises 16 residues. The V gene's germline CDR1 is SGHTA and CDR2 FQGNSA. V shed 5 bases, J shed 6 bases, and the junction held 11 bases outside the gene matches. The CDR3 protein is CASSTVGLAGINEQFF. The CDR3, as DNA: TGTGCCAGCAGCACTGTGGGCCTAGCGGGGATCAATGAGCAGTTCTTC.

This chain connects TRBV9 to TRBJ2-1, with a tentative D call TRBD2 (6 bases). The V end was cut by 2 bases, the J end by 7 bases, with 13 bases between. CDR1 is SGDLS and CDR2 is YYNGEE in the germline V gene. The CDR3 is 14 amino acids. The CDR3 region is CASSVGNSGNEQFF. The CDR3 DNA reads TGTGCCAGCAGCGTGGGGAATAGCGGAAATGAGCAGTTCTTC.

The J gene is TRBJ2-3, the V gene TRBV2, with 8 positions matching TRBD2. From germline, CDR1 is SNHLY and CDR2 FYNNEI. V was clipped by 6 bases and J by 1 base; unmatched bases: 3. The CDR3 covers 14 residues. As DNA, the CDR3 is TGTGCCAGCAGGGTGACTAGCGGCACAGATACGCAGTATTTT. Its protein is CASRVTSGTDTQYF.

The rearrangement uses TRBV15 and TRBJ1-2; 9 bases align to TRBD1. Germline CDR1 is LNHNV and CDR2 is YYDKDF (reference sequence). The CDR3 has 15 amino acids. The V gene end was trimmed by 3 bases and the J gene end by 2 bases; junction bases not matched to a gene: 4. CDR3 in amino acids: CATSRTTGGNYGYTF. DNA for the CDR3: TGTGCCACCAGCAGGACAACAGGGGGCAACTATGGCTACACCTTC.

The chain combines TRBV9 with TRBJ2-1, with 7 bases matching TRBD2. The ends lost 4 bases at V and 3 bases at J; junction bases unmatched: 10. CDR1 is SGDLS and CDR2 is YYNGEE in the germline V gene. This CDR3 region has 16 residues. CDR3 loop: CASSPHGGEIYNEQFF. In DNA form, the CDR3 reads TGTGCCAGCAGCCCCCATGGGGGGGAGATCTACAATGAGCAGTTCTTC.

The chain links TRBV19 to TRBJ1-5; D is ambiguous. This CDR3 is built from 19 residues. The V end was cut by 3 bases, the J end by 7 bases, with 28 bases between. CDR1 is LNHDA and CDR2 is SQIVND in the germline V gene (reference sequence). CDR3 residues: CASSISTPGTTFVWQPQHF. In nucleotides, the CDR3 is TGTGCCAGTAGTATTTCTACCCCGGGAACGACGTTTGTTTGGCAGCCCCAGCATTTT.

The rearrangement joins TRBV18 to TRBJ2-7, with 9 bases identical to TRBD2. Looked up from germline, CDR1 is KGHSH and CDR2 is LQKENI. Losses at the gene ends were 3 bases for V and 5 bases for J; bases not matched to a gene: 11. The CDR3 extends over 16 amino acids. CDR3 residues: CASSPIGGRAGNEQYF. DNA for the CDR3: TGTGCCAGCTCACCGATAGGCGGGAGGGCCGGGAACGAGCAGTACTTC. The full variable domain, rest sourced from reference TRBV18 and TRBJ2-7, is NAGVMQNPRHLVRRRGQEARLRCSPMKGHSHVYWYRQLPEEGLKFMVYLQKENIIDESGMPKERFSAEFPKEGPSILRIQQVVRGDSAAYFCASSPIGGRAGNEQYFGPGTRLTVT.

The chain recombines TRBV27 with TRBJ2-1, with D possibly TRBD2 on 6 matching bases. The germline gives CDR1 MNHEY, CDR2 SMNVEV (reference sequence). Trimming cost V 6 bases and J 4 bases, with 13 bases left between them. CDR3 length: 14 amino acids. CDR3 residues: CASRIGTYYNEQFF. In DNA, the CDR3 is TGTGCCAGCAGAATCGGGACTTATTACAATGAGCAGTTCTTC.

CDR3 region: CASSPAGGDEQYF. The CDR3 DNA reads TGTGCCAGCAGCCCCGCAGGGGGCGACGAGCAGTACTTC. The genes are TRBV7-9 and TRBJ2-7; 8 bases agree with TRBD1. With 5 bases clipped from V and 5 bases from J, the junction kept 5 bases outside the gene matches. Germline assignment: CDR1 SEHNR and CDR2 FQNEAQ (reference sequence). This CDR3 is 13 amino acids long. The full variable domain, rest sourced from reference TRBV7-9 and TRBJ2-7, is DTGVSQNPRHKITKRGQNVTFRCDPISEHNRLYWYRQTLGQGPEFLTYFQNEAQLEKSRLLSDRFSAERPKGSFSTLEIQRTEQGDSAMYLCASSPAGGDEQYFGPGTRLTVT.

The chain has TRBV30 and TRBJ2-7; 12 bases are a match to TRBD2. The CDR3 is 15 amino acids. The V and J ends lost 2 bases and 2 bases, in that order; junction bases with no gene match: 4. Germline V gene sequence: CDR1 GTSNPN, CDR2 SVGIG (reference sequence). The CDR3 DNA is TGTGCCTGGAGTCTAGCGGGGGGGGTTACCTACGAGCAGTACTTC. The encoded protein is CAWSLAGGVTYEQYF.

The chain employs TRBV27 and TRBJ2-1; possible D gene TRBD2, 5 bases. Germline V gene sequence: CDR1 MNHEY, CDR2 SMNVEV (reference sequence). Trimming removed 3 bases from V and 3 bases from J, with 12 bases in between. The length of the CDR3 is 15 residues. The CDR3 nucleotides are TGTGCCAGCAGTTTGTTACTAGGCTACTACAATGAGCAGTTCTTC. Translating gives CASSLLLGYYNEQFF.

The chain employs TRBV6-1 and TRBJ2-2; 9 bases match TRBD2. CDR3 length equals 16 residues. Germline CDR1 is MNHNS and CDR2 is SASEGT. Trimming removed 4 bases from V and 2 bases from J; junction bases left unmatched: 5. CDR3 residues: CASSALTSGNTGELFF. The DNA of the CDR3 is TGTGCCAGCAGTGCACTGACTAGCGGTAACACCGGGGAGCTGTTTTTT.

This clone was detected once. The rearrangement links TRBV28 to TRBJ2-4; D is uncertain. The CDR3 is 12 residues long. Germline lookup yields CDR1 MDHEN and CDR2 SYDVKM. V dropped 8 bases and J dropped 0 bases, with 5 bases sitting between them. CDR3 DNA sequence: TGTGCCAGCGGGCTAGCCAAAAACATTCAGTACTTC. It is translated as CASGLAKNIQYF. Based on the CDR3 plus reference TRBV28 and TRBJ2-4, the full variable domain is DVKVTQSSRYLVKRTGEKVFLECVQDMDHENMFWYRQDPGLGLRLIYFSYDVKMKEKGDIPEGYSVSREKKERFSLILESASTNQTSMYLCASGLAKNIQYFGAGTRLSVL.

This chain joins TRBV30 and TRBJ2-2; D possibly matches TRBD1 or TRBD2 (5 bases each). The germline gives CDR1 GTSNPN, CDR2 SVGIG (reference sequence). With 0 bases removed from V and 3 bases from J, the gap between germline ends came to 14 bases. The CDR3 spans 16 residues. This CDR3 is CAWSVSGGWYTGELFF. CDR3 coding DNA: TGTGCCTGGAGTGTTAGTGGGGGTTGGTACACCGGGGAGCTGTTTTTT.

This rearrangement joins TRBV18 to TRBJ1-2; weak D call: TRBD1 (6 bases). Germline-derived CDR1 and CDR2 are KGHSH and LQKENI. The CDR3 totals 14 residues. Between the trimmed V and J ends, which lost 4 bases and 2 bases, there was a span of 11 bases. The CDR3 protein is CASSLGQTNYGYTF. DNA for the CDR3: TGTGCCAGCTCACTCGGACAGACCAACTATGGCTACACCTTC.

The chain is built from TRBV2 and TRBJ2-7; 8 bases fit TRBD2. This CDR3 region has 17 residues. J was trimmed by 7 bases and V by 3 bases; bases with no gene match: 17. In germline, CDR1 is SNHLY, CDR2 FYNNEI. CDR3 in DNA: TGTGCCAGCAGTGATGGGGGGTGGTCGGGAGGGCCGCGGGAGCAGTACGTC. Its translation: CASSDGGWSGGPREQYV.

The genes are TRBV7-9 and TRBJ2-1; no firm D call. The CDR3 is made up of 14 amino acids. Germline CDR1 reads SEHNR; CDR2 reads FQNEAQ (reference sequence). The germline V and J ends were trimmed by 1 base and 9 bases, with 13 bases remaining between them. The DNA for the CDR3 is TGTGCCAGCAGCTTAGAAGACATCGTGAGTGAGCAGTTCTTC. It encodes CASSLEDIVSEQFF.